There are many counts of the clone carrying this T cell receptor beta chain. Germline-derived CDR1 and CDR2 are SGHDN and FVKESK. With 4 bases removed from V and 9 bases from J, the gap between germline ends came to 18 bases. The CDR3 totals 14 residues. This specimen comes from a study of Graves' ophthalmopathy and Graves' hyperthyroidism. RNA transcripts served as template for amplifying TCR beta CDR3 sequences. RT-PCR in the first round used HTBI primers; a second-round multiplex PCR followed. TCRdb re-called the multiplex PCR reads through MiXCR, storing one row per CDR3 protein. Of approximately 330,000 distinct CDR3 sequences listed, under 20% are singletons.

The chain links TRBV14 to TRBJ1-1; D remains ambiguous. The clonotype comes from an adult man with Graves' ophthalmopathy. Sequencing was done on a sample of peripheral blood. The CDR3, as DNA: TGTGCCAGCAGCCCACGTCGCGGATTAGAGAAAGCTTTCTTT. The encoded protein is CASSPRRGLEKAFF.